Reported below is one T cell receptor beta chain. Germline assignment: CDR1 MNHEY and CDR2 SVGAGI. The CDR3 sequence is 15 residues long. The junction had 8 bases not matched to a gene; V was cut back by 7 bases and J by 0 bases. This sample stems from a study of blood T cell repertoires in COVID-19. The method was immunoSEQ multiplex PCR; TCRdb's version includes in-frame clones alone and lacks a portion of them. The sample yields some 210,000 clones, roughly 86% seen once. The clonotype was recovered from a woman between 65 and 79 years old with active or convalescent COVID-19. The sample comprised peripheral blood. V is TRBV6-5 and J is TRBJ1-2; 7 bases map to TRBD1. Here the CDR3 DNA reads TGTGCCAGCACCCTTTACAGGGGAGCTAACTATGGCTACACCTTC. This codes for CASTLYRGANYGYTF.